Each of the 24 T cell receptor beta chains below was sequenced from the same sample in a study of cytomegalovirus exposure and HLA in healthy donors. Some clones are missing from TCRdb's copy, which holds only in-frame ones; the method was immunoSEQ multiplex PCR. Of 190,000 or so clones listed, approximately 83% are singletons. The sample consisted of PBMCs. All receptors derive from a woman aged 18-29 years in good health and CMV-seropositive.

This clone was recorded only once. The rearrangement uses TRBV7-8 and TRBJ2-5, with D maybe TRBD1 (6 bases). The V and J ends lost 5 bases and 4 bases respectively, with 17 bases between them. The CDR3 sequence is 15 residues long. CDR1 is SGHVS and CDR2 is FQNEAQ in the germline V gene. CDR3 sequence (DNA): TGTGCCAGCAGCGGACGGGGACATACTGCAGAGACCCAGTACTTC. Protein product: CASSGRGHTAETQYF.

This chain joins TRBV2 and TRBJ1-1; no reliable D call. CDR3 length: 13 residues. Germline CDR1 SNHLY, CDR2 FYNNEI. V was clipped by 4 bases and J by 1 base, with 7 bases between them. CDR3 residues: CASSGNRNTEAFF. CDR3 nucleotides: TGTGCCAGCAGTGGAAACAGGAACACTGAAGCTTTCTTT.

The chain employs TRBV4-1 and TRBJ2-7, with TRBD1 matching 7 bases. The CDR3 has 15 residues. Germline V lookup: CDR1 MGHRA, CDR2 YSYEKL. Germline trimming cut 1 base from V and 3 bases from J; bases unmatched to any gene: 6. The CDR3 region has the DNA TGCGCCAGCAGCCAAGCCCGGGGACAGCTCTACGAGCAGTACTTC. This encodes CASSQARGQLYEQYF.

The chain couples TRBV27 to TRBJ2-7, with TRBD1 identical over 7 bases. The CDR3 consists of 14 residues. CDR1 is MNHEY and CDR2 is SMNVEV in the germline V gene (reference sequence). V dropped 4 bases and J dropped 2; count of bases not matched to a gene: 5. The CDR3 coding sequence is TGTGCCAGCAGTTATACCGGGACAGCCTACGAGCAGTACTTC. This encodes CASSYTGTAYEQYF.

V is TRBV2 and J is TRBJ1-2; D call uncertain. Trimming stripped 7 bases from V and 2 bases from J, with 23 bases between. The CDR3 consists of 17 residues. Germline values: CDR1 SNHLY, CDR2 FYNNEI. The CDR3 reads CASTQGPPAGVNYGYTF. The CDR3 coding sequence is TGTGCCAGCACCCAAGGTCCCCCTGCGGGAGTAAACTATGGCTACACCTTC.

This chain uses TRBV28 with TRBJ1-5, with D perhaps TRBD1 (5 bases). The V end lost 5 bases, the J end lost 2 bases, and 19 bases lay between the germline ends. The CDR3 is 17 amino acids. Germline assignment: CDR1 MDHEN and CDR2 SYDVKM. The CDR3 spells CASSPTGWAGGNQPQHF. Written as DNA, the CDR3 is TGTGCCAGCAGTCCTACGGGTTGGGCGGGGGGCAATCAGCCCCAGCATTTT.

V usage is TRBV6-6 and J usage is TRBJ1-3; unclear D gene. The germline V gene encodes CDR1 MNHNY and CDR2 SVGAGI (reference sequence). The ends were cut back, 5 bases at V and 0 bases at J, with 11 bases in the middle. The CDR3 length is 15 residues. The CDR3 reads CASSSGGISGNTIYF. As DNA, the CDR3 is TGTGCCAGCAGTAGCGGAGGGATCTCTGGAAACACCATATATTTT.

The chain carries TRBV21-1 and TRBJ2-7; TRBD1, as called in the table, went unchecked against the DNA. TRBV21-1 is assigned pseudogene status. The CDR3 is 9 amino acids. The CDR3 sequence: CASDTEQYF. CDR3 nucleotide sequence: TGTGCCAGCGACACCGAGCAGTACTTC.

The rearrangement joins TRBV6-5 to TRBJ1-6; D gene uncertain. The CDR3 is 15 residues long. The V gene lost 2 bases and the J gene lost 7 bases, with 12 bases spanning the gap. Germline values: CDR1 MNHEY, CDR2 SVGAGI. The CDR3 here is CASSYIQRANSPLHF. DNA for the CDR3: TGTGCCAGCAGTTACATTCAGAGGGCGAATTCACCCCTCCACTTT.

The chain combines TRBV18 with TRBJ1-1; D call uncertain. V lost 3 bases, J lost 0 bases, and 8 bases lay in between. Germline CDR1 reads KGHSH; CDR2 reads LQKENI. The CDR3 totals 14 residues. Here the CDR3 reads CASSPGWLNTEAFF. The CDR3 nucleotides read TGTGCCAGCTCACCGGGCTGGCTGAACACTGAAGCTTTCTTT. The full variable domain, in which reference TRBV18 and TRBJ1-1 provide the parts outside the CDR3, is NAGVMQNPRHLVRRRGQEARLRCSPMKGHSHVYWYRQLPEEGLKFMVYLQKENIIDESGMPKERFSAEFPKEGPSILRIQQVVRGDSAAYFCASSPGWLNTEAFFGQGTRLTVV.

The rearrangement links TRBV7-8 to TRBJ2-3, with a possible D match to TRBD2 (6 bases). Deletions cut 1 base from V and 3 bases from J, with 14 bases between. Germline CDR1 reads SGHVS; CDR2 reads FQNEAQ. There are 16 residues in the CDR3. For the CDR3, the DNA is TGTGCCAGCAGCTTAGGGACGACGGGAGCTACAGATACGCAGTATTTT. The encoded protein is CASSLGTTGATDTQYF.

The CDR3 sequence: CASSRTGYDGYTF. Here the CDR3 DNA reads TGTGCCAGCAGCAGGACAGGGTATGACGGCTACACCTTC. The chain uses TRBV2 and TRBJ1-2; 8 bases fit TRBD1. Trimming removed 6 bases from V and 8 bases from J; junction bases left unmatched: 8. CDR1 and CDR2 (germline): SNHLY, FYNNEI. The CDR3 has 13 amino acids.

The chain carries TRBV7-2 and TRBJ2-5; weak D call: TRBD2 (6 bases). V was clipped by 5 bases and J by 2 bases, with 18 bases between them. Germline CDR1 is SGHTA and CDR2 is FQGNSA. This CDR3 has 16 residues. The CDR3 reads CASSPNPGLVQETQYF. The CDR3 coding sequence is TGTGCCAGCAGCCCTAACCCGGGACTGGTTCAAGAGACCCAGTACTTC.

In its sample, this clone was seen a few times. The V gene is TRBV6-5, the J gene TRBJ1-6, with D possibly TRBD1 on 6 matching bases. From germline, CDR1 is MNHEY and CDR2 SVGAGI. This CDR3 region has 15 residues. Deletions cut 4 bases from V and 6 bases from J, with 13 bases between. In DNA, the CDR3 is TGTGCCAGCAGTTCTCAGGGGCTCCGTAATTCACCCCTCCACTTT. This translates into CASSSQGLRNSPLHF.

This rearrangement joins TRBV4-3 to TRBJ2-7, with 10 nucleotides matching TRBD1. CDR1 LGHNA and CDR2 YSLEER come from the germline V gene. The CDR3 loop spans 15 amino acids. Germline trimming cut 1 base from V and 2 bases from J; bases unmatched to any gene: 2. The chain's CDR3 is CASSQGDRGPYEQYF. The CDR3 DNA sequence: TGCGCCAGCAGCCAAGGCGACAGGGGGCCCTACGAGCAGTACTTC.

The CDR3 sequence: CASSVPHGSSSYEQYF. CDR3 in DNA: TGTGCCAGCAGCGTCCCCCACGGTTCAAGCTCCTACGAGCAGTACTTC. The chain is built from TRBV9 and TRBJ2-7; D unclear. Trimming cost V 2 bases and J 0 bases, with 15 bases left between them. Germline values: CDR1 SGDLS, CDR2 YYNGEE. The length of the CDR3 is 16 residues.

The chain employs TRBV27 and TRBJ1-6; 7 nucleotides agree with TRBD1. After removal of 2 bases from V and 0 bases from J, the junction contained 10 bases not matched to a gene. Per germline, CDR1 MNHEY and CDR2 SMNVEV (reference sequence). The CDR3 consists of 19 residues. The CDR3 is CASSLGGTVSSSYNSPLHF. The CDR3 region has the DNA TGTGCCAGCAGTTTAGGGGGGACAGTCTCGAGCTCCTATAATTCACCCCTCCACTTT.

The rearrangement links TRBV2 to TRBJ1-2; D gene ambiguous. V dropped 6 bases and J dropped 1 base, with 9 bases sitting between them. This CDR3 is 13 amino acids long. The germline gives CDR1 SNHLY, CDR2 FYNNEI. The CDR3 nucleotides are TGTGCCAGCAGCAGTATGGTTAACTATGGCTACACCTTC. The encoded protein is CASSSMVNYGYTF.

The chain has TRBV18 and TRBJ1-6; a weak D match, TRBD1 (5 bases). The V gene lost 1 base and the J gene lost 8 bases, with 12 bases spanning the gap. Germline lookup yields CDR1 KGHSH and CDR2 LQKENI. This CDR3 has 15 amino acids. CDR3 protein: CASSPRPPGDSPLHF. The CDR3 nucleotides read TGTGCCAGCTCACCACGGCCACCGGGGGATTCACCCCTCCACTTT.

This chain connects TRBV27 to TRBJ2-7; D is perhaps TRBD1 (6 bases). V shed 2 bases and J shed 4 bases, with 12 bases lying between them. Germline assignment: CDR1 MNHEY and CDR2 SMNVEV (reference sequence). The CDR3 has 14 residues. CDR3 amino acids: CASSLLGTSYEQYF. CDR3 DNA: TGTGCCAGCAGTTTACTAGGGACATCTTACGAGCAGTACTTC.

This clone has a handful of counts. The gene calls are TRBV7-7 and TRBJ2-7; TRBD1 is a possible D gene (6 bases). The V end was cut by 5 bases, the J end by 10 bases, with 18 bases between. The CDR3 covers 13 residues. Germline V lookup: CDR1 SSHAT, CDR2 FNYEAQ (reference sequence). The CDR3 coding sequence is TGTGCCAGCAGCCCAGGGACACCAGGGGAACAGTACTTC. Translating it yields CASSPGTPGEQYF.

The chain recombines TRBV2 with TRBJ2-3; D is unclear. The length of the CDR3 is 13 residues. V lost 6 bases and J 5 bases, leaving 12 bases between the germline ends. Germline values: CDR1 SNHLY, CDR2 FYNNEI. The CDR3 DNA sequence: TGTGCCAGCAGCCCAGCGCAAGTAGATACGCAGTATTTT. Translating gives CASSPAQVDTQYF.

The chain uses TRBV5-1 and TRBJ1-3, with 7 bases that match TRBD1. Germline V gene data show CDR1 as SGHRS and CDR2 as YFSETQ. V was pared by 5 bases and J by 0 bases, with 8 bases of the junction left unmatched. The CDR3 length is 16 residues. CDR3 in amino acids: CASSPQGILSGNTIYF. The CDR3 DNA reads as TGCGCCAGCAGTCCACAGGGGATACTCTCTGGAAACACCATATATTTT.

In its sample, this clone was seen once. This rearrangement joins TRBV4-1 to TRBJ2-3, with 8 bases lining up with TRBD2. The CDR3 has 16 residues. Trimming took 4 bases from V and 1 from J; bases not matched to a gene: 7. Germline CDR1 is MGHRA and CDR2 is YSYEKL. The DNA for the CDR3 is TGCGCCAGCAGCCTTTGGGGTAGCGGGGGCACAGATACGCAGTATTTT. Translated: CASSLWGSGGTDTQYF.